The sequence of this T cell receptor beta chain was determined in a study of siplizumab effects on memory and regulatory T cells. General study findings and limits: No functional test confirmed suppression by proliferating siplizumab-culture Tregs.

CDR1 KGHSH and CDR2 LQKENI come from the germline V gene. This CDR3 spans 13 amino acids. The V gene lost 4 bases and the J gene lost 3 bases, with 10 bases spanning the gap. Each sample had 80,000 to 100,000 TCR templates assayed. Sequencing was performed with immunoSEQ multiplex PCR; in TCRdb, only in-frame clones are kept and a portion is missing. The sample has some 100,000 clones, approximately 94% seen once. Regarding this clone: As yet, its antigen is unknown.

V and J are TRBV18 and TRBJ2-7; TRBD1 might be the D (7 bases). This TCR was recovered from a human donor in good health. The specimen was non-Treg CD4+ T cells sorted from blood. The CDR3 nucleotides read TGTGCCAGCTCACTGCAGGGGGGCTACGAGCAGTACTTC. It specifies CASSLQGGYEQYF.